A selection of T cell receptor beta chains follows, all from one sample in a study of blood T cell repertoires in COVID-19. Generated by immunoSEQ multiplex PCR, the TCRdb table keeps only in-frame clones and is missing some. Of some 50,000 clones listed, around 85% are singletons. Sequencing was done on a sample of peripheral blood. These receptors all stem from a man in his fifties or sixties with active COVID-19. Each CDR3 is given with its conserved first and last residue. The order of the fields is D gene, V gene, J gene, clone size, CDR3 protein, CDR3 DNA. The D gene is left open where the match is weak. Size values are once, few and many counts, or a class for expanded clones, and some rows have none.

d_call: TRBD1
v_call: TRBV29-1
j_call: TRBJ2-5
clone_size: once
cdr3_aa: CSVQGAPEETQYF
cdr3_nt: TGCAGCGTCCAGGGGGCCCCAGAGGAGACCCAGTACTTC

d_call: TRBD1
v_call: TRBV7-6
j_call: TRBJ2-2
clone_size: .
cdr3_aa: CASSTGTGRTGELFF
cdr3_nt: TGTGCCAGCAGCACCGGGACAGGGAGAACCGGGGAGCTGTTTTTT

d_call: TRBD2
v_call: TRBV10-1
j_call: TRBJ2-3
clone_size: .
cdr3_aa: CVPWRGGPSGGLSDTDTQYF
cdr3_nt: TGCGTCCCCTGGAGGGGGGGGCCCAGCGGGGGGCTCTCCGACACAGATACGCAGTATTTT

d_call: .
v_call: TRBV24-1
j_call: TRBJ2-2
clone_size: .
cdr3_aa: CATSDFSGELFF
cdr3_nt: TGTGCCACCAGTGATTTCTCCGGGGAGCTGTTTTTT

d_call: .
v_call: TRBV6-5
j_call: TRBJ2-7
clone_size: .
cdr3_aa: CASSYSRDYEQYF
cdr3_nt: TGTGCCAGCAGTTACTCCAGGGACTACGAGCAGTACTTC

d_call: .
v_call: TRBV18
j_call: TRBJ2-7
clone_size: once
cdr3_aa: CASSPPSAGAQGEQYF
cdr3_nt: TGTGCCAGCTCACCACCGTCCGCGGGGGCGCAGGGCGAGCAGTACTTC

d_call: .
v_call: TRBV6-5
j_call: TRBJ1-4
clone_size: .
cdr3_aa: CASRRDTGSNEKLFF
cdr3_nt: TGTGCCAGCAGGCGCGACACTGGGAGTAATGAAAAACTGTTTTTT

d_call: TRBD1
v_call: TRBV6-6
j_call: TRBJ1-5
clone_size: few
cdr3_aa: CASSDRGSQPQHF
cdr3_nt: TGTGCCAGCAGCGACAGGGGGAGCCAGCCCCAGCATTTT

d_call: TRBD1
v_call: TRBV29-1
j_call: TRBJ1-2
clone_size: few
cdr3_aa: CSVQGGGGYTF
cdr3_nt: TGCAGCGTACAGGGGGGAGGTGGCTACACCTTC

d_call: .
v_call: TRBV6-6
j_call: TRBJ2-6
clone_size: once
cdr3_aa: CASSYGVEAGANVLTF
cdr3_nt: TGTGCCAGCAGTTACGGCGTAGAGGCTGGGGCCAACGTCCTGACTTTC

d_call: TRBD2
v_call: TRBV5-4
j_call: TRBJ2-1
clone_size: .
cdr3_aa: CASSWGLAGINEQFF
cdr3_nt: TGTGCCAGCAGCTGGGGACTAGCGGGGATTAATGAGCAGTTCTTC

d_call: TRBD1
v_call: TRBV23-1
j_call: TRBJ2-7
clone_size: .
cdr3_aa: CASSQYNPGGQGKEQYF
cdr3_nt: TGCGCCAGCAGTCAGTATAATCCAGGGGGACAGGGAAAGGAGCAGTACTTC

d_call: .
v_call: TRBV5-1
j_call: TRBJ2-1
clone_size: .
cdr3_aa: CASSLEASSYNEQFF
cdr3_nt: TGCGCCAGCAGCTTGGAAGCTAGCTCCTACAATGAGCAGTTCTTC

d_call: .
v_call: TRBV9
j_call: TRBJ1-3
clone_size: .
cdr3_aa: CASSVTGLESGNTIYF
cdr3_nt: TGTGCCAGCAGCGTAACAGGCCTGGAATCTGGAAACACCATATATTTT